These 27 T cell receptor beta chains share one sample of origin, sequenced in a study of T cells in Graves' hyperthyroidism and ophthalmopathy. Researchers amplified the TCR beta CDR3 regions from RNA transcripts. The study used the HTBI primer set for a first-round RT-PCR of the TCR CDR3. TCRdb re-called the multiplex PCR reads with MiXCR, one entry per CDR3 protein. The sample carries about 760,000 distinct CDR3 sequences, roughly a third recorded once. Sequencing was done on a sample of blood. The receptors derive from a middle-aged woman with Graves' hyperthyroidism.

In its sample, this clonotype was seen a few times. The chain joins TRBV10-3 to TRBJ2-5, with D hard to call. The CDR3 sequence is 12 residues long. Germline lookup yields CDR1 ENHRY and CDR2 SYGVKD. The V end was cut by 10 bases, the J end by 4 bases, with 13 bases between. The CDR3 DNA sequence: TGTGCCAGCAGACGAAGGACAGAGACCCAGTACTTC. It specifies CASRRRTETQYF.

J is TRBJ1-4 and V is TRBV7-2, with 7 positions matching TRBD1. After removal of 5 bases from V and 8 bases from J, the junction contained 5 bases not matched to a gene. Germline V gives CDR1 SGHTA, CDR2 FQGNSA. The CDR3 contains 13 residues. The CDR3 DNA reads as TGTGCCAGCAGCCAGGGGGAGAGGGAAAAACTGTTTTTT. As protein: CASSQGEREKLFF.

This clonotype has a count of ten or more. The V call is TRBV29-1, the J call TRBJ1-3; no firm D call. V was shortened by 4 bases and J by 4 bases, with 11 bases between the two germline ends. The CDR3 loop spans 13 amino acids. The germline V gene has CDR1 SQVTM and CDR2 ANQGSEA. The CDR3 spells CSVVSAAGNTIYF. CDR3 sequence (DNA): TGCAGCGTTGTTTCGGCAGCCGGAAACACCATATATTTT.

This clonotype showed up many times. The chain carries TRBV13 and TRBJ1-2; the D gene is possibly TRBD1 (5 bases). V was shortened by 5 bases and J by 6 bases, with 22 bases between the two germline ends. This CDR3 comprises 16 residues. From germline, CDR1 is PRHDT and CDR2 FYEKMQ (reference sequence). The CDR3 DNA reads as TGTGCCAGCAGCCCGAAGGGGTCGACCAGGATTGATGGCTACACCTTC. Amino acid sequence: CASSPKGSTRIDGYTF.

As concerns this clonotype: A much larger clone sits a single nucleotide away, making a read error possible. The chain is built from TRBV19 and TRBJ1-1; D is undetermined. V lost 3 bases, J lost 3 bases, and 20 bases lay in between. Germline V gene lookup returns CDR1 LNHDA and CDR2 SQIVND (reference sequence). The CDR3 totals 17 residues. Here the CDR3 DNA reads TGTGCCAGTAGTATGTCTCAGTTCGTCCTGATGGACACTGAAGCTTTCTTT. Residues: CASSMSQFVLMDTEAFF.

The chain combines TRBV6-5 with TRBJ1-1; no firm D call. This CDR3 contains 12 residues. Trimming removed 11 bases at V and 0 bases at J, with 10 bases between. Germline assignment: CDR1 MNHEY and CDR2 SVGAGI. The CDR3 nucleotides read TGTGCCCGCCGGGGAGTGAACACTGAAGCTTTCTTT. It codes for CARRGVNTEAFF.

This clonotype was recorded at least ten times. The V gene is TRBV25-1, the J gene TRBJ1-1; D gene unclear. Germline CDR1 is MGHDK and CDR2 is SYGVNS. This CDR3 is 14 amino acids long. V was pared by 8 bases and J by 2 bases, with 15 bases between. The CDR3 loop reads CASLGPTPNTEAFF. DNA of the CDR3: TGTGCCAGCCTTGGGCCAACTCCAAACACTGAAGCTTTCTTT.

J is TRBJ1-6 and V is TRBV7-6, with TRBD1 matching 8 bases. This CDR3 comprises 19 residues. Losses at the gene ends were 5 bases for V and 8 bases for J; bases not matched to a gene: 20. Per the germline V gene, CDR1 is SGHVS and CDR2 is FNYEAQ. The CDR3 is CASSPRGRGTGGKDSPLHF. CDR3 in DNA: TGTGCCAGCAGCCCCCGCGGCAGGGGCACAGGGGGGAAGGATTCACCCCTCCACTTT.

This chain connects TRBV19 to TRBJ2-6; 7 nucleotides align to TRBD2. CDR1 is LNHDA and CDR2 is SQIVND in the germline V gene (reference sequence). This CDR3 spans 17 amino acids. V was pared by 7 bases and J by 1 base, with 10 bases of the junction left unmatched. The CDR3: CASTRWEGNSGANVLTF. The CDR3, as DNA: TGTGCCAGTACCCGGTGGGAGGGAAATTCTGGGGCCAACGTCCTGACTTTC.

This clonotype was observed a single time. The chain couples TRBV7-9 to TRBJ1-5; 7 nucleotides agree with TRBD1. This CDR3 is 17 amino acids long. With 3 bases clipped from V and 5 bases from J, the junction kept 13 bases outside the gene matches. Germline V gives CDR1 SEHNR, CDR2 FQNEAQ (reference sequence). CDR3 amino acids: CASSLLTGKGRDQPQHF. The CDR3 DNA reads as TGTGCCAGCAGCTTGTTGACAGGGAAGGGTCGTGATCAGCCCCAGCATTTT.

As to this clonotype: A read error may be the cause here, since a much bigger clone is one base away. This chain joins TRBV7-2 and TRBJ1-2; D may be TRBD1 (5 bases). V lost 5 bases to trimming and J lost 4 bases, with 14 bases between them. Germline loops: CDR1 SGHTA, CDR2 FQGNSA. The CDR3 sequence is 14 residues long. CDR3 bases: TGTGCCAGCAGCATGGGGCAGACCTTCTATGGCTACACCTTC. Amino acid sequence: CASSMGQTFYGYTF.

In DNA, the CDR3 is TGTGCCAGTAAAATCCTAGCGGGATACGAGCAGTACTTC. Amino acids: CASKILAGYEQYF. The V gene is TRBV11-1, the J gene TRBJ2-7; TRBD2 matches at 9 bases. This CDR3 has 13 residues. The trim removed 9 bases at V and 4 bases at J, leaving 7 bases unmatched. Germline V gene lookup returns CDR1 SGHAT and CDR2 FQDESV (reference sequence).

The CDR3 loop reads CASSPRDRGLLETQYF. CDR3 nucleotides: TGTGCCAGTAGCCCTAGGGACAGGGGGCTACTGGAGACCCAGTACTTC. The chain links TRBV19 to TRBJ2-5; 12 bases map to TRBD1. The CDR3 extends over 16 amino acids. The trim removed 6 bases at V and 5 bases at J, leaving 10 bases unmatched. Germline assignment: CDR1 LNHDA and CDR2 SQIVND (reference sequence).

V is TRBV2 and J is TRBJ2-7, with TRBD2 identical over 13 bases. This CDR3 has 16 amino acids. V shed 4 bases and J 2 bases; nucleotides not matched to a gene: 5. From germline, CDR1 is SNHLY and CDR2 FYNNEI. This chain's CDR3 is CASSGLAGGPAYEQYF. DNA for the CDR3: TGTGCCAGCAGTGGACTAGCGGGAGGCCCCGCCTACGAGCAGTACTTC.

Concerning this clonotype itself: A much more abundant neighbour one base away suggests this may be a read error. The chain combines TRBV5-1 with TRBJ1-4, with D possibly matching TRBD1 (6 bases). The V gene's germline CDR1 is SGHRS and CDR2 YFSETQ. CDR3 length: 13 amino acids. In DNA, the CDR3 is TGCACCAGCAGCGCCGAACAGGGAGAAAAACTGTTTTTT. It codes for CTSSAEQGEKLFF.

This clonotype has at least ten counts. V usage is TRBV4-2 and J usage is TRBJ1-1; D unresolved. In germline, CDR1 is LGHNA, CDR2 YNFKEQ. The length of the CDR3 is 14 residues. With 5 bases removed from V and 1 base from J, the gap between germline ends came to 11 bases. CDR3 bases: TGTGCCAGCAGCTATATAGGGTCGAACACTGAAGCTTTCTTT. Protein sequence: CASSYIGSNTEAFF.

DNA of the CDR3: TGTGCCAGTAACCCACCGGGACTAGCGGGTTACACCTTC. Encoded protein: CASNPPGLAGYTF. This chain joins TRBV19 and TRBJ1-2; maybe TRBD1 (5 bases). Trimming pared 7 bases from V and 11 bases from J, leaving 20 bases between. CDR3 length equals 13 residues. Germline CDR1 reads LNHDA; CDR2 reads SQIVND (reference sequence). Full variable domain (outside the CDR3, taken from reference TRBV19 and TRBJ1-2): DGGITQSPKYLFRKEGQNVTLSCEQNLNHDAMYWYRQDPGQGLRLIYYSQIVNDFQKGDIAEGYSVSREKKESFPLTVTSAQKNPTAFYLCASNPPGLAGYTFGSGTRLTVV.

This clonotype was picked up many times. V is TRBV2 and J is TRBJ2-5; perhaps TRBD2 as D (6 bases). V was shortened by 11 bases and J by 2 bases, with 15 bases between the two germline ends. The length of the CDR3 is 13 residues. Looked up from germline, CDR1 is SNHLY and CDR2 is FYNNEI. CDR3 sequence (DNA): TGTGCCGGGGGAGGAGCGGAGCAAGAGACCCAGTACTTC. Its translation is CAGGGAEQETQYF. Full variable domain (missing parts from reference TRBV2 and TRBJ2-5): EPEVTQTPSHQVTQMGQEVILRCVPISNHLYFYWYRQILGQKVEFLVSFYNNEISEKSEIFDDQFSVERPDGSNFTLKIRSTKLEDSAMYFCAGGGAEQETQYFGPGTRLLVL.

This clonotype was observed many times. The V call is TRBV7-2, the J call TRBJ1-6; 7 positions agree with TRBD1. The J segment lost 15 bases and the V segment lost 4 bases, leaving 6 bases of the junction unmatched. The length of the CDR3 is 12 residues. Germline lookup yields CDR1 SGHTA and CDR2 FQGNSA. The CDR3 coding sequence is TGTGCCAGCAGCTACCCAGGGGGGCTCCTCCACTTT. It yields the protein CASSYPGGLLHF.

The rearrangement joins TRBV15 to TRBJ2-3, with a possible D match to TRBD2 (6 bases). V was trimmed by 0 bases and J by 0 bases, leaving 10 bases between them. The germline gives CDR1 LNHNV, CDR2 YYDKDF (reference sequence). CDR3 size: 16 residues. CDR3 in DNA: TGTGCCACCAGCAGAGATCTAGCGCCCAGCACAGATACGCAGTATTTT. Its translation is CATSRDLAPSTDTQYF.

About this clonotype itself: Since a much larger clone is just one base distant, this may be a read error. The V and J genes are TRBV25-1 and TRBJ2-7; weak D call: TRBD1 (6 bases). Germline V gene lookup returns CDR1 MGHDK and CDR2 SYGVNS. This CDR3 comprises 13 residues. Trimming removed 7 bases at V and 9 bases at J, with 19 bases between. The CDR3 reads CASTRGGTHGQYF. In nucleotides, the CDR3 is TGTGCCAGCACACGTGGGGGCACCCACGGGCAGTACTTC.

A few counts support this clonotype. CDR3 DNA sequence: TGCGCCAGCAGCTTGGGTCCAGGCTCAGGCAGGGAGGACACTGAAGCTTTCTTT. Protein: CASSLGPGSGREDTEAFF. This chain uses TRBV5-1 with TRBJ1-1; D perhaps matches TRBD1 (5 bases). The CDR3 loop spans 18 amino acids. The V gene's germline CDR1 is SGHRS and CDR2 YFSETQ. V lost 0 bases and J 3 bases, leaving 21 bases between the germline ends.

Many counts were recorded for this clonotype. This chain links TRBV4-3 with TRBJ2-5, with 8 bases aligning to TRBD2. This CDR3 has 15 residues. Germline V gives CDR1 LGHNA, CDR2 YSLEER. With V trimmed by 8 bases and J by 1 base, 9 bases remained unmatched. CDR3 sequence reads: CASGLIAGSQETQYF. The CDR3 DNA sequence: TGCGCCAGCGGATTGATAGCGGGGAGCCAAGAGACCCAGTACTTC.

The chain joins TRBV4-3 to TRBJ1-2; D call uncertain. The V gene lost 2 bases and the J gene lost 5 bases, with 12 bases spanning the gap. CDR1 is LGHNA, CDR2 YSLEER, per germline. The CDR3 runs 14 residues. The CDR3 bases are TGCGCCAGCAGCCAACCGGGTCGGGAGTATGGCTACACCTTC. Encoded protein: CASSQPGREYGYTF.

The rearrangement uses TRBV20-1 and TRBJ2-5; D may be TRBD1 (5 bases). In germline, CDR1 is DFQATT, CDR2 SNEGSKA (reference sequence). V gave up 1 base and J gave up 3 bases, with 9 bases separating them. The CDR3 is made up of 13 amino acids. CDR3 nucleotide sequence: TGCAGTGCTAGAGCGAAGGGGAAAGAGACCCAGTACTTC. Its protein is CSARAKGKETQYF.

This clonotype occurred many times. The chain joins TRBV6-2 or TRBV6-3 to TRBJ1-6; no definite D call. The CDR3 consists of 13 residues. V lost 0 bases and J 7 bases, leaving 4 bases between the germline ends. CDR1 and CDR2 (germline): MNHEY, SVGEGT. Here the CDR3 DNA reads TGTGCCAGCAGTTACTCCTGGAATTCACCCCTCCACTTT. Protein sequence: CASSYSWNSPLHF.

This clonotype was seen a few times. The chain is built from TRBV4-1 and TRBJ1-2; D might be TRBD1 (5 bases). V was shortened by 2 bases and J by 2 bases, with 21 bases between the two germline ends. CDR1 and CDR2 from the germline V gene are MGHRA and YSYEKL. The CDR3 has 18 residues. CDR3 amino acids: CASSQSRDWFDQNYGYTF. CDR3 bases: TGCGCCAGCAGCCAATCACGGGACTGGTTTGACCAAAACTATGGCTACACCTTC.